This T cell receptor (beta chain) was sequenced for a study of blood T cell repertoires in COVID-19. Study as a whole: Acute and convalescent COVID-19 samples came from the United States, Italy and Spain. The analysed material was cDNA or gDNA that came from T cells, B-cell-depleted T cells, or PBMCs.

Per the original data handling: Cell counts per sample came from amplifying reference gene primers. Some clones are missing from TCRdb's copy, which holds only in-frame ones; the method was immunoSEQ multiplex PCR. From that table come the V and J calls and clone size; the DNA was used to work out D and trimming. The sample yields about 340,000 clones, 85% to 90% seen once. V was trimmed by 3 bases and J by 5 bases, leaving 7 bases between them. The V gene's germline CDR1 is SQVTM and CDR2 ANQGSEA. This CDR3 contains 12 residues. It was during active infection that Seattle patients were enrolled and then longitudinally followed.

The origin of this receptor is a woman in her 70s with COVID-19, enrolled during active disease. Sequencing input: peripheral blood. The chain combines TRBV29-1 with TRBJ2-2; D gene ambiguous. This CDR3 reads CSVDSGTGELFF. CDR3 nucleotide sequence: TGCAGCGTTGATTCGGGTACCGGGGAGCTGTTTTTT.